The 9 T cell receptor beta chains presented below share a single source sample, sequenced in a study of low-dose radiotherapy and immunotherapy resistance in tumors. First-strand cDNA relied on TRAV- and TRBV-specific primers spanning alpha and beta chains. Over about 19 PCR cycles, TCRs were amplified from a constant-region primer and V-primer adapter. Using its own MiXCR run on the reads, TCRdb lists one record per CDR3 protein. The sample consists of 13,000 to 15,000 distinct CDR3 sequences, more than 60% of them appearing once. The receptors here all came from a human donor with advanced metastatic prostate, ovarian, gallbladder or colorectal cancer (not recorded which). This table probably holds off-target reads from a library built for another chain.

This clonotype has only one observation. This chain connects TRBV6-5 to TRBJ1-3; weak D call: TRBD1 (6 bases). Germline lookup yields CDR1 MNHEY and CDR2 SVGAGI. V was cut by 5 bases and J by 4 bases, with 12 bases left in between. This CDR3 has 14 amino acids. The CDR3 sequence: CASSPQGPGNTIYF. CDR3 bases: TGTGCCAGCAGTCCTCAGGGGCCGGGAAACACCATATATTTT.

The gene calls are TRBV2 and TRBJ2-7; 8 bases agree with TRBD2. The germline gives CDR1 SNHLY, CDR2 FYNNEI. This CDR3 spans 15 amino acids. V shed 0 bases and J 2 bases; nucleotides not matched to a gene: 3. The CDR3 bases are TGTGCCAGCAGTGAAGCGGCGGGGGGCCCCTACGAGCAGTACTTC. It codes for CASSEAAGGPYEQYF. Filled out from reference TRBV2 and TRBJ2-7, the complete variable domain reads EPEVTQTPSHQVTQMGQEVILRCVPISNHLYFYWYRQILGQKVEFLVSFYNNEISEKSEIFDDQFSVERPDGSNFTLKIRSTKLEDSAMYFCASSEAAGGPYEQYFGPGTRLTVT.

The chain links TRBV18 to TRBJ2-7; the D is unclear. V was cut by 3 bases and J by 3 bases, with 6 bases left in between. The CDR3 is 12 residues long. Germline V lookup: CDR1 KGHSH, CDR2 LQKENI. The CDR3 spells CASSPTDYEQYF. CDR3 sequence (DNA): TGTGCCAGCTCACCGACGGACTACGAGCAGTACTTC. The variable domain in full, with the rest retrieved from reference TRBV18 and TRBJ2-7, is NAGVMQNPRHLVRRRGQEARLRCSPMKGHSHVYWYRQLPEEGLKFMVYLQKENIIDESGMPKERFSAEFPKEGPSILRIQQVVRGDSAAYFCASSPTDYEQYFGPGTRLTVT.

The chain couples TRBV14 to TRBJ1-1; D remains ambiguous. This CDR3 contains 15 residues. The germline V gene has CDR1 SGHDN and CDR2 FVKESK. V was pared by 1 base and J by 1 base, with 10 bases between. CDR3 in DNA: TGTGCCAGCAGCCAAGGCGGCAGACAGAACACTGAAGCTTTCTTT. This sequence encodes CASSQGGRQNTEAFF.

As DNA, the CDR3 is TGCGCCAGCACCCCGGGACTTCTCGGAGAGACCCAGTACTTC. Its translation is CASTPGLLGETQYF. The chain recombines TRBV5-1 with TRBJ2-5; possibly TRBD2 for D (6 bases). CDR1 is SGHRS and CDR2 is YFSETQ in the germline V gene. The CDR3 has 14 residues. Trimming cost V 6 bases and J 4 bases, with 16 bases left between them.

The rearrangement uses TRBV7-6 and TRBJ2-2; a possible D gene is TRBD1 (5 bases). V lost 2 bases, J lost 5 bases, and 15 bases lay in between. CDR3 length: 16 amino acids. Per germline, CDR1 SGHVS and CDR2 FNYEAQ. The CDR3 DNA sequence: TGTGCCAGCAGCTTAATTACGACAGTTGGAACCGGGGAGCTGTTTTTT. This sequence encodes CASSLITTVGTGELFF.

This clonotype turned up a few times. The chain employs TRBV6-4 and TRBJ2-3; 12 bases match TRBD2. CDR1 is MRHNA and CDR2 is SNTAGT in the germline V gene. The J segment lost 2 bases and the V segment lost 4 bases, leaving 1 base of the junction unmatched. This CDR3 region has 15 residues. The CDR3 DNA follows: TGTGCCAGCAGTGCTAGCGGGGGGGCCACAGATACGCAGTATTTT. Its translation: CASSASGGATDTQYF.

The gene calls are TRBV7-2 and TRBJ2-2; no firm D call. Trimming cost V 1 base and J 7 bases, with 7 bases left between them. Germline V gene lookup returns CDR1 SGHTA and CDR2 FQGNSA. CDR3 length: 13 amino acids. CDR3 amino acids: CASSLVPGGELFF. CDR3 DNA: TGTGCCAGCAGCTTAGTACCGGGCGGGGAGCTGTTTTTT.

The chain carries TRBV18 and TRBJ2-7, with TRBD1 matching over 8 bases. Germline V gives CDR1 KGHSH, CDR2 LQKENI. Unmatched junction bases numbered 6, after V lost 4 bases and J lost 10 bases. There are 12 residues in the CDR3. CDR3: CASSLDRGEQYF. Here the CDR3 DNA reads TGTGCCAGCTCACTCGACAGGGGAGAACAGTACTTC.